The 3 T cell receptor beta chains below all came from one sample that was sequenced in a study of tumor and adjacent non-tumor tissue in lung cancer. The template was RNA from unsorted bulk tissue. Three rounds of nested PCR, following a modified ARM-PCR protocol, produced the TCRbeta library. In TCRdb, the multiplex PCR reads were re-called with MiXCR into one record per CDR3 protein. The sample lists about 140,000 distinct CDR3 sequences; around 66% were seen once. The sequenced sample was lung tumor tissue. The source is a man aged 60 to 69 with small cell lung cancer.

As regards this clonotype: A much larger clone lies one base from this, so it may be a read error. This rearrangement joins TRBV6-5 to TRBJ1-2, with D unresolved. The CDR3 has 13 amino acids. Germline CDR1 reads MNHEY; CDR2 reads SVGAGI. Trimming took off 6 bases at V and 4 bases at J, with 12 bases between the two ends. In DNA, the CDR3 is TGTGCCAGCAGGGCGTCAGGTTTCTATGGCTACACCTTC. Protein sequence: CASRASGFYGYTF.

For this clonotype: A much larger clone is a single base away; this may be a read error. Likely a read error: the CDR3 ends without its conserved phenylalanine or tryptophan. The rearrangement joins TRBV4-2 to TRBJ2-7, with a weak D call TRBD2 (6 bases). This CDR3 has 15 amino acids. Looked up from germline, CDR1 is LGHNA and CDR2 is YNFKEQ. V was trimmed by 1 base and J by 9 bases, leaving 19 bases between them. CDR3 protein: CASSQGVTSSEGQYL. DNA for the CDR3: TGTGCCAGCAGCCAAGGGGTAACTAGCAGCGAAGGGCAGTACCTC.

This clonotype was seen repeatedly, ten times or more. This chain links TRBV12-3 or TRBV12-4 with TRBJ2-5; D is possibly TRBD1 (5 bases). Trimming removed 7 bases from V and 4 bases from J, with 10 bases in between. There are 12 residues in the CDR3. This CDR3 reads CASTRAGETQYF. DNA of the CDR3: TGTGCCAGCACCAGGGCAGGAGAGACCCAGTACTTC.